Below, 32 T cell receptor beta chains from the same sample are listed, as sequenced in a study of blood T cells in healthy people across ages. A second about 7 to 11 cycle PCR used barcoded and J-beta primers. TCRdb used MiXCR to reprocess the 5' RACE reads, holding one entry per CDR3 protein. The sample records 500,000 to 650,000 distinct CDR3 sequences, 25% to 35% being singletons. These data were likewise used in another study, on T cells of mothers and their children.

The specimen sequenced was blood. These receptors were obtained from a boy aged 2 to 9 in good health.

In DNA, the CDR3 is TGTGCTAGTGGTACCATGTTAGCACTTGAAGAGACCCAGTACTTC. As protein: CASGTMLALEETQYF. The chain is built from TRBV12-5 and TRBJ2-5, with no clear D. Germline CDR1 reads LGHNT; CDR2 reads FRNRAP. V was shortened by 5 bases and J by 3 bases, with 16 bases between the two germline ends. CDR3 length equals 15 residues.

This clonotype came up once. The chain uses TRBV10-3 and TRBJ1-1; D perhaps matches TRBD1 (6 bases). Between the trimmed V and J ends, which lost 6 bases and 4 bases, there was a span of 21 bases. This CDR3 has 16 amino acids. CDR1 and CDR2 from the germline V gene are ENHRY and SYGVKD. This chain's CDR3 is CAIRSTSGGGSTEAFF. As DNA, the CDR3 is TGTGCCATCAGGTCCACTTCGGGGGGCGGTAGCACTGAAGCTTTCTTT.

In its sample, this clonotype was seen a few times. The rearrangement joins TRBV9 to TRBJ1-1, with D uncertain. CDR3 size: 14 residues. Between the trimmed V and J ends, which lost 4 bases and 2 bases, there was a span of 12 bases. In germline, CDR1 is SGDLS, CDR2 YYNGEE. CDR3 sequence reads: CASSLQVGNTEAFF. The CDR3 nucleotides read TGTGCCAGCAGCCTCCAAGTGGGAAACACTGAAGCTTTCTTT.

The chain has TRBV24-1 and TRBJ2-2; a possible D gene is TRBD1 (6 bases). The CDR3 contains 12 residues. V lost 9 bases and J lost 5, with 9 bases in between. Germline V CDR1 and CDR2: KGHDR, SFDVKD. CDR3 coding DNA: TGTGCCACCGGGGGCATTACCGGGGAGCTGTTTTTT. It yields the protein CATGGITGELFF.

The V gene is TRBV29-1, the J gene TRBJ2-2; perhaps TRBD1 as D (5 bases). V was clipped by 4 bases and J by 0 bases, with 6 bases between them. Per germline, CDR1 SQVTM and CDR2 ANQGSEA. CDR3 length: 13 residues. This chain's CDR3 is CSVVQANTGELFF. CDR3 coding DNA: TGCAGCGTTGTACAGGCGAACACCGGGGAGCTGTTTTTT.

This clonotype was seen a few times. J is TRBJ2-5 and V is TRBV20-1, with D perhaps given as TRBD1 or TRBD2 (6 bases each). The end of the DNA aligns better with TRBJ2-7, so the J call may be wrong. The CDR3 loop spans 16 amino acids. CDR1 is DFQATT and CDR2 is SNEGSKA in the germline V gene (reference sequence). The CDR3 here is CSASPTSGALSYEQYF. The CDR3, as DNA: TGCAGTGCTAGTCCTACCTCGGGGGCTTTGTCCTACGAGCAGTACTTC.

This clonotype came up a few times. The chain recombines TRBV7-9 with TRBJ1-1, with D possibly matching TRBD1 (6 bases). V was clipped by 5 bases and J by 11 bases, with 12 bases between them. This CDR3 is 11 amino acids long. The germline V gene has CDR1 SEHNR and CDR2 FQNEAQ (reference sequence). This CDR3 reads CASSLRQAAFF. In DNA form, the CDR3 reads TGTGCCAGCAGCCTGAGACAGGCGGCTTTCTTT.

This sequence joins TRBV9 and TRBJ2-4; the match to TRBD1 covers 7 bases. The CDR3 is 15 amino acids. CDR1 and CDR2 (germline): SGDLS, YYNGEE. V was pared by 3 bases and J by 6 bases, with 9 bases of the junction left unmatched. The CDR3 reads CASSAQGQRGNIQYF. The CDR3 DNA reads as TGTGCCAGCAGCGCACAGGGACAGCGAGGAAACATTCAGTACTTC.

The chain has TRBV5-1 and TRBJ1-5; D remains unclear. The length of the CDR3 is 14 residues. V was trimmed by 0 bases and J by 5 bases, leaving 9 bases between them. The germline CDR1 and CDR2 sequences are SGHRS and YFSETQ. CDR3 protein: CASSLEGMDQPQHF. DNA of the CDR3: TGCGCCAGCAGCTTGGAAGGGATGGATCAGCCCCAGCATTTT.

This clonotype was detected a few times. The chain uses TRBV5-1 and TRBJ1-1; a possible D gene is TRBD1 (6 bases). This CDR3 is 14 amino acids long. Germline loops: CDR1 SGHRS, CDR2 YFSETQ. Trimming shortened V by 4 bases and J by 3 bases, and 13 bases separated the two germline ends. In DNA, the CDR3 is TGCGCCAGCAGCCGGACGGGGGCGTACACTGAAGCTTTCTTT. It encodes CASSRTGAYTEAFF. The full variable domain, its missing parts supplied by reference TRBV5-1 and TRBJ1-1, is KAGVTQTPRYLIKTRGQQVTLSCSPISGHRSVSWYQQTPGQGLQFLFEYFSETQRNKGNFPGRFSGRQFSNSRSEMNVSTLELGDSALYLCASSRTGAYTEAFFGQGTRLTVV.

The chain is built from TRBV11-2 and TRBJ2-7; TRBD1 or TRBD2 may be the D gene (5 bases each). Trimming removed 3 bases from V and 2 bases from J, with 17 bases in between. The CDR3 sequence is 16 residues long. Germline CDR1 SGHAT, CDR2 FQNNGV. The CDR3 loop reads CASSLGVVLGTYEQYF. CDR3 coding DNA: TGTGCCAGCAGCTTGGGGGTCGTCCTGGGGACCTACGAGCAGTACTTC.

The J gene is TRBJ1-3, the V gene TRBV10-3; D is unclear. Trimming removed 10 bases from V and 2 bases from J, with 15 bases in between. Germline loops: CDR1 ENHRY, CDR2 SYGVKD. The CDR3 totals 14 residues. The CDR3 nucleotides are TGTGCCACGTCAGACGGCGGCACTGGAAACACCATATATTTT. This codes for CATSDGGTGNTIYF.

The CDR3 sequence is CTVGAYQETQYF. CDR3 sequence (DNA): TGCACAGTAGGGGCGTACCAAGAGACCCAGTACTTC. J is TRBJ2-5 and V is TRBV29-1; possible D gene TRBD1, 5 bases. CDR1 is SQVTM, CDR2 ANQGSEA, per germline. This CDR3 has 12 amino acids. Together with reference TRBV29-1 and TRBJ2-5, the CDR3 gives the full variable domain: SAVISQKPSRDICQRGTSLTIQCQVDSQVTMMFWYRQQPGQSLTLIATANQGSEATYESGFVIDKFPISRPNLTFSTLTVSNMSPEDSSIYLCTVGAYQETQYFGPGTRLLVL.

This clonotype turned up a few times. The gene calls are TRBV10-3 and TRBJ2-2; D may correspond to TRBD1 or TRBD2 (6 bases each). CDR1 and CDR2 from the germline V gene are ENHRY and SYGVKD. The V end was cut by 6 bases, the J end by 0 bases, with 11 bases between. This CDR3 contains 15 residues. The DNA for the CDR3 is TGTGCCATCAGCTACGGGGGCTCGAACACCGGGGAGCTGTTTTTT. It is translated as CAISYGGSNTGELFF.

This clonotype was seen only a few times. This chain connects TRBV11-2 to TRBJ2-3; the D gene is possibly TRBD1 (5 bases). Germline loops: CDR1 SGHAT, CDR2 FQNNGV. V dropped 5 bases and J dropped 5 bases, with 14 bases sitting between them. The CDR3 has 14 residues. The CDR3 is CASSPSVRGDTQYF. The CDR3 coding sequence is TGTGCCAGCAGCCCTTCTGTAAGGGGAGATACGCAGTATTTT.

The CDR3: CASTQVGLAVGYEQYF. The CDR3 DNA follows: TGTGCCAGCACCCAAGTCGGACTAGCAGTAGGCTACGAGCAGTACTTC. The V and J genes are TRBV6-2 or TRBV6-3 and TRBJ2-7; 8 bases line up with TRBD2. Germline trimming cut 7 bases from V and 3 bases from J; bases unmatched to any gene: 14. This CDR3 has 16 residues. Per the germline V gene, CDR1 is MNHEY and CDR2 is SVGEGT.

This clonotype came up a few times. The chain is built from TRBV9 and TRBJ2-5, with 7 bases that match TRBD1. Trimming cost V 1 base and J 5 bases; bases outside gene matches: 5. CDR1 and CDR2 (germline): SGDLS, YYNGEE. The CDR3 consists of 14 residues. This CDR3 reads CASSVLGGRETQYF. CDR3 nucleotide sequence: TGTGCCAGCAGCGTACTAGGGGGCAGGGAGACCCAGTACTTC.

This clonotype was seen more than once but under ten times. The chain employs TRBV24-1 and TRBJ2-1; possible D gene TRBD2, 6 bases. V was trimmed by 6 bases and J by 7 bases, leaving 21 bases between them. Germline CDR1 and CDR2: KGHDR and SFDVKD. The CDR3 has 16 amino acids. Written as DNA, the CDR3 is TGTGCCACCAGTCCAAAGGGGACCTCGGGACTTAATGAGCAGTTCTTC. Translated: CATSPKGTSGLNEQFF.

The gene calls are TRBV6-6 and TRBJ1-5; the D gene is possibly TRBD1 (6 bases). V lost 5 bases and J 7 bases, leaving 15 bases between the germline ends. The CDR3 is made up of 14 amino acids. Germline loops: CDR1 MNHNY, CDR2 SVGAGI (reference sequence). CDR3 loop: CASSTTGSGQPQHF. As DNA, the CDR3 is TGTGCCAGCAGTACCACAGGGTCGGGCCAGCCCCAGCATTTT.

The chain has TRBV20-1 and TRBJ2-7; 8 bases map to TRBD2. Looked up from germline, CDR1 is DFQATT and CDR2 is SNEGSKA (reference sequence). The CDR3 length is 13 residues. After removal of 3 bases from V and 3 bases from J, the junction contained 4 bases not matched to a gene. The chain's CDR3 is CSASRSGGYEQYF. CDR3 DNA sequence: TGCAGTGCTAGCCGGAGCGGGGGCTACGAGCAGTACTTC.

There are a few counts of this clonotype. This chain links TRBV5-1 with TRBJ1-1, with D possibly matching TRBD1 (6 bases). In germline, CDR1 is SGHRS, CDR2 YFSETQ. The CDR3 spans 15 residues. Trimming shortened V by 2 bases and J by 5 bases, and 16 bases separated the two germline ends. The CDR3: CASSLATGLGTEAFF. CDR3 coding DNA: TGCGCCAGCAGCTTAGCTACAGGGTTGGGAACTGAAGCTTTCTTT.

The genes are TRBV20-1 and TRBJ2-7, with D possibly being TRBD2 (7 bases). The CDR3 length is 14 residues. The germline V gene has CDR1 DFQATT and CDR2 SNEGSKA (reference sequence). Between the trimmed V and J ends, which lost 6 bases and 7 bases, there was a span of 22 bases. CDR3 nucleotides: TGCAGTGCGCGGTCCGTGGGGCGGGGGCGTGAGCAGTACTTC. Protein: CSARSVGRGREQYF.

The genes are TRBV9 and TRBJ2-7; 7 nucleotides agree with TRBD1. CDR1 is SGDLS, CDR2 YYNGEE, per germline. V dropped 4 bases and J dropped 6; count of bases not matched to a gene: 4. This CDR3 spans 12 amino acids. DNA of the CDR3: TGTGCCAGCAGCAGACGGGACAGCGAGCAGTACTTC. Amino acid sequence: CASSRRDSEQYF.

This chain uses TRBV12-3 or TRBV12-4 with TRBJ2-7; TRBD1 or TRBD2 may be the D gene (5 bases each). V lost 6 bases to trimming and J lost 7 bases, with 16 bases between them. The CDR3 is 13 amino acids. The CDR3 DNA sequence: TGTGCCAGCAGGACCGGGACGCCGGGGGAGCAGTACTTC. As protein: CASRTGTPGEQYF.

The table lists this clonotype with a few counts. This chain links TRBV18 with TRBJ1-1; tentatively, D is TRBD1 (5 bases). The CDR3 sequence is 15 residues long. V was shortened by 3 bases and J by 3 bases, with 14 bases between the two germline ends. Germline lookup yields CDR1 KGHSH and CDR2 LQKENI. The CDR3 DNA reads TGTGCCAGCTCACCCGGCGTAATGGGGGACACTGAAGCTTTCTTT. Translated, it gives CASSPGVMGDTEAFF.

This clonotype was counted at least ten times. This chain connects TRBV27 to TRBJ2-5; 14 bases fit TRBD2. The CDR3 loop spans 14 amino acids. CDR1 is MNHEY and CDR2 is SMNVEV in the germline V gene (reference sequence). With V trimmed by 4 bases and J by 5 bases, 0 bases remained unmatched. The CDR3 loop is CASSWTSGRETQYF. CDR3 sequence (DNA): TGTGCCAGCAGTTGGACTAGCGGGAGGGAGACCCAGTACTTC.

The gene calls are TRBV7-9 and TRBJ2-7; the D call may be TRBD1 or TRBD2 (5 bases each). Germline CDR1 and CDR2: SEHNR and FQNEAQ (reference sequence). The CDR3 has 15 amino acids. The V gene lost 4 bases and the J gene lost 0 bases, with 13 bases spanning the gap. CDR3 DNA sequence: TGTGCCAGCAGCTGGGGACGGATTCCCTCCTACGAGCAGTACTTC. Residues: CASSWGRIPSYEQYF.

This clonotype was recorded a few times. The chain uses TRBV18 and TRBJ2-1; D perhaps matches TRBD1 (5 bases). V lost 6 bases and J lost 8, with 14 bases in between. The CDR3 contains 13 residues. CDR1 is KGHSH, CDR2 LQKENI, per germline. The CDR3 reads CASSSGDSYEQFF. CDR3 in DNA: TGTGCCAGCTCTTCCGGCGACAGCTATGAGCAGTTCTTC.

The V call is TRBV20-1, the J call TRBJ1-1, with a possible D match to TRBD1 (6 bases). The CDR3 extends over 16 amino acids. CDR1 and CDR2 from the germline V gene are DFQATT and SNEGSKA (reference sequence). Trimming stripped 2 bases from V and 6 bases from J, with 22 bases between. This chain's CDR3 is CSARTGFWGTGSEAFF. DNA of the CDR3: TGCAGTGCTAGAACAGGGTTTTGGGGAACAGGGTCTGAAGCTTTCTTT.

The CDR3 here is CASSSPQGNEQFF. The CDR3 nucleotides are TGTGCCAGCAGCTCACCCCAGGGGAATGAGCAGTTCTTC. This chain connects TRBV7-3 to TRBJ2-1; D may be TRBD1 (6 bases). The CDR3 is 13 residues long. Germline CDR1 and CDR2: SGHTA and FQGTGA. The V end was cut by 4 bases, the J end by 7 bases, with 11 bases between.

The V gene is TRBV29-1, the J gene TRBJ2-7; tentatively, D is TRBD1 or TRBD2 (6 bases each). Germline values: CDR1 SQVTM, CDR2 ANQGSEA. The CDR3 contains 14 residues. V shed 4 bases and J shed 0 bases, with 13 bases lying between them. The CDR3 DNA sequence: TGCAGCGTTGCCGGGGGCCGTAGCTCCTACGAGCAGTACTTC. Amino acid sequence: CSVAGGRSSYEQYF.

This clonotype has just a few counts. The chain employs TRBV7-9 and TRBJ2-7; TRBD1 is a possible D gene (6 bases). The CDR3 is made up of 16 amino acids. The germline V gene encodes CDR1 SEHNR and CDR2 FQNEAQ (reference sequence). Trimming shortened V by 5 bases and J by 2 bases, and 19 bases separated the two germline ends. The CDR3 coding sequence is TGTGCCAGCAGCGAGCAAGGGGGAGTGGGGACCTACGAGCAGTACTTC. It is translated as CASSEQGGVGTYEQYF.